This TCR beta chain was sequenced for a study of T cell responses to AZD1222 COVID-19 vaccine. Profiled with immunoSEQ multiplex PCR; TCRdb holds only in-frame clones, not every one. Among about 94,000 clones listed, approximately 81% were seen once. From germline, CDR1 is SNHLY and CDR2 FYNNEI. The CDR3 runs to 15 residues. The V gene end was trimmed by 6 bases and the J gene end by 0 bases; junction bases not matched to a gene: 8. Material: peripheral blood, obtained 28 days after the second AZD1222 dose. This sequence joins TRBV2 and TRBJ2-7; 7 positions agree with TRBD1. The sequence came from an adult who received the AZD1222 COVID-19 vaccine. The CDR3 protein is CASRLLQGYSYEQYF. The CDR3 region has the DNA TGTGCCAGCAGACTACTACAGGGGTACTCCTACGAGCAGTACTTC. Complete variable domain (other parts from reference TRBV2 and TRBJ2-7): EPEVTQTPSHQVTQMGQEVILRCVPISNHLYFYWYRQILGQKVEFLVSFYNNEISEKSEIFDDQFSVERPDGSNFTLKIRSTKLEDSAMYFCASRLLQGYSYEQYFGPGTRLTVT.